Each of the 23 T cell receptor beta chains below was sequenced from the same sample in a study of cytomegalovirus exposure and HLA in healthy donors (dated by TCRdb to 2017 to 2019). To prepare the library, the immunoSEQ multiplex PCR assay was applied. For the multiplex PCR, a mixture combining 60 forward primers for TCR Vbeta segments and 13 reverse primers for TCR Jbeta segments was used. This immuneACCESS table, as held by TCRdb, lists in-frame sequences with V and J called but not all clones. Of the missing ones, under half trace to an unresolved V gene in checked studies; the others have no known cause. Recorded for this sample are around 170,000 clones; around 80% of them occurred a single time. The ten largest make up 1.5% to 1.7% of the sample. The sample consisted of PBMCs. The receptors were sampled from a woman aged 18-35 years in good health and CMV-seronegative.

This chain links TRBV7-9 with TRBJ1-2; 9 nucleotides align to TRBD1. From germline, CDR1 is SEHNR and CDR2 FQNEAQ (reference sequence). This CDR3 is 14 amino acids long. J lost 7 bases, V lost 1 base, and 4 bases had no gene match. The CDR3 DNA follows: TGTGCCAGCAGCTTAGAACAGGGGGCTGGTGGCTACACCTTC. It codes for CASSLEQGAGGYTF. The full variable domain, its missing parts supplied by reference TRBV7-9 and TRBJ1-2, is DTGVSQNPRHKITKRGQNVTFRCDPISEHNRLYWYRQTLGQGPEFLTYFQNEAQLEKSRLLSDRFSAERPKGSFSTLEIQRTEQGDSAMYLCASSLEQGAGGYTFGSGTRLTVV.

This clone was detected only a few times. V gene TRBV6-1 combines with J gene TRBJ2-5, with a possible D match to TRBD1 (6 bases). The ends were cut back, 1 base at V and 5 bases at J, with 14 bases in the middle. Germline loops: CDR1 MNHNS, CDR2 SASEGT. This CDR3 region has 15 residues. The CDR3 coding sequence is TGTGCCAGCAGTGAAGATCGCAGGGGCGGGGAGACCCAGTACTTC. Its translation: CASSEDRRGGETQYF.

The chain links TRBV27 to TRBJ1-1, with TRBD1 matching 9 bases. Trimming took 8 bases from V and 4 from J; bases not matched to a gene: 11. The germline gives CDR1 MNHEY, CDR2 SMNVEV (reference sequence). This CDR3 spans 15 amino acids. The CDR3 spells CASLPGTGISTEAFF. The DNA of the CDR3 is TGTGCCAGCCTACCCGGGACAGGGATAAGCACTGAAGCTTTCTTT.

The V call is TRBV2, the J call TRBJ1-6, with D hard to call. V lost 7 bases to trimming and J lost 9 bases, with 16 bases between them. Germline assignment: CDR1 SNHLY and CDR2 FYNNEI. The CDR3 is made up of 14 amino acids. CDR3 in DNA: TGTGCCAGCAATTCCCTACGAGAGGGTTCACCCCTCCACTTT. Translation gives CASNSLREGSPLHF.

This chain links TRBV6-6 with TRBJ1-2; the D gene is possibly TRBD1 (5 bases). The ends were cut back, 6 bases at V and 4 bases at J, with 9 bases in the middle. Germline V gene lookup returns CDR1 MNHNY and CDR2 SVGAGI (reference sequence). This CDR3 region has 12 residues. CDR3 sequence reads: CASRSGPYGYTF. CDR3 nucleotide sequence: TGTGCCAGCAGGTCAGGGCCCTATGGCTACACCTTC.

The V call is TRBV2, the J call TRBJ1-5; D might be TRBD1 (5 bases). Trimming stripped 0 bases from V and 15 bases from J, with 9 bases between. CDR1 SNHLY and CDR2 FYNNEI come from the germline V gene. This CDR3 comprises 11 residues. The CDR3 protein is CASSEADTPHF. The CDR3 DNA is TGTGCCAGCAGTGAAGCGGACACCCCGCATTTT.

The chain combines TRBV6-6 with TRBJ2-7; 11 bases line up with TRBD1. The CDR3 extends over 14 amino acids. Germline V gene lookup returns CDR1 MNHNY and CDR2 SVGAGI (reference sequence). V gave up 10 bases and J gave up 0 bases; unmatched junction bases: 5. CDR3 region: CATGDRGASYEQYF. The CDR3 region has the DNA TGTGCCACCGGGGACAGGGGGGCCTCCTACGAGCAGTACTTC.

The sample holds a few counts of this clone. This CDR3 is CASRPGQGSQPQHF. The DNA of the CDR3 is TGTGCCAGCAGACCGGGACAGGGGAGTCAGCCCCAGCATTTT. This chain connects TRBV2 to TRBJ1-5, with 10 bases matching TRBD1. Germline lookup yields CDR1 SNHLY and CDR2 FYNNEI. V trimming: 6 bases; J trimming: 6 bases; junction bases outside the gene matches: 5. The CDR3 consists of 14 residues.

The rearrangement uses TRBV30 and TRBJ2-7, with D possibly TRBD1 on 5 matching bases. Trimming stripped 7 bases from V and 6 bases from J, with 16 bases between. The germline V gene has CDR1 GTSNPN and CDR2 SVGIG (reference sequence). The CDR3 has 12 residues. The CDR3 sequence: CASYRSGPEQYF. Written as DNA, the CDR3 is TGTGCCTCCTATAGGTCAGGGCCCGAGCAGTACTTC.

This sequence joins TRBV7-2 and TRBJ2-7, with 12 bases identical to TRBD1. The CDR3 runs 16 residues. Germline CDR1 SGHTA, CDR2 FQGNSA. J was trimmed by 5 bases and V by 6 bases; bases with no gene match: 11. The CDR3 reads CASSLRAGQGAHEQYF. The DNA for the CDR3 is TGTGCCAGCAGTTTACGGGCGGGACAGGGGGCCCACGAGCAGTACTTC.

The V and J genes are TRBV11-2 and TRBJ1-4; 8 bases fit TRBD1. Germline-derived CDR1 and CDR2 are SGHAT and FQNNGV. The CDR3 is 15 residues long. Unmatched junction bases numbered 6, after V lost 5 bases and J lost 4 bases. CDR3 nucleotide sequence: TGTGCCAGCAGCGTCGGACAGGGCTTTAATGAAAAACTGTTTTTT. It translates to CASSVGQGFNEKLFF.

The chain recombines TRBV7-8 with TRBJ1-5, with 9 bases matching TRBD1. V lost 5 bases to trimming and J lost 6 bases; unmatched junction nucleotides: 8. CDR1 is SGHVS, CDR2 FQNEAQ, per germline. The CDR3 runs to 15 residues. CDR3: CASSPQDRGRQPQHF. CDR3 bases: TGTGCCAGCAGCCCACAGGACAGGGGACGTCAGCCCCAGCATTTT. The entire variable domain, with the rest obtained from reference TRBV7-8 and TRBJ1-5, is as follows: GAGVSQSPRYKVAKRGQDVALRCDPISGHVSLFWYQQALGQGPEFLTYFQNEAQLDKSGLPSDRFFAERPEGSVSTLKIQRTQQEDSAVYLCASSPQDRGRQPQHFGDGTRLSIL.

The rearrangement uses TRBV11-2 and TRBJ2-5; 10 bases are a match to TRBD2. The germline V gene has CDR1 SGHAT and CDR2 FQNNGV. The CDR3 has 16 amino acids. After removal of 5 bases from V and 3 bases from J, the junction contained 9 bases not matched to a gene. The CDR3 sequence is CASSVSLAGRKETQYF. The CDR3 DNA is TGTGCCAGCAGCGTTTCACTAGCGGGACGGAAAGAGACCCAGTACTTC.

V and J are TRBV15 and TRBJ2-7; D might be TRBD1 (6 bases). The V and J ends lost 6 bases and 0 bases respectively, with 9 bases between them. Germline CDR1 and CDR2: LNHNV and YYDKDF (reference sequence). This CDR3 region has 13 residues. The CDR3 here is CATSRDNSYEQYF. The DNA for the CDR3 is TGTGCCACCAGTCGGGACAACTCCTACGAGCAGTACTTC.

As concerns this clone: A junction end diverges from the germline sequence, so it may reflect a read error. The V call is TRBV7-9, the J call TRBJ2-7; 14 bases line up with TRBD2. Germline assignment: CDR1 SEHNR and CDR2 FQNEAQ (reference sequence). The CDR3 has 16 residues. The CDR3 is CSSTRGLAGGSYEQYF. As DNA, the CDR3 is TGTTCCAGCACAAGAGGACTAGCGGGGGGCTCCTACGAGCAGTACTTC.

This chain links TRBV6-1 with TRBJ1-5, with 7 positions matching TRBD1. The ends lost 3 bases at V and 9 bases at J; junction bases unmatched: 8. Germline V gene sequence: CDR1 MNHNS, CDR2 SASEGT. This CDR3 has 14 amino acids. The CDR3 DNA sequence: TGTGCCAGCAGTGACTGGGGGCGGACAGGGCCCCAGCATTTT. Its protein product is CASSDWGRTGPQHF.

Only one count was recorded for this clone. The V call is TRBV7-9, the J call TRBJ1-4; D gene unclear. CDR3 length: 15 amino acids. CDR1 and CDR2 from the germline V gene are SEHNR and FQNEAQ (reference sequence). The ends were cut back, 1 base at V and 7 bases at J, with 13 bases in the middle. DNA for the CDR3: TGTGCCAGCAGCTTAGTGACATCTATGGGTGAAAAACTGTTTTTT. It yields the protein CASSLVTSMGEKLFF.

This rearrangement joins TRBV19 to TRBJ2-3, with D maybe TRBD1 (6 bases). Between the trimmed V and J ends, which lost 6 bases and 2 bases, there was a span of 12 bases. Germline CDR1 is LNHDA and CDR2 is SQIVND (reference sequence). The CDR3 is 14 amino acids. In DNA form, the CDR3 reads TGTGCCAGTAGGCCGACAGGAGACACAGATACGCAGTATTTT. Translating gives CASRPTGDTDTQYF.

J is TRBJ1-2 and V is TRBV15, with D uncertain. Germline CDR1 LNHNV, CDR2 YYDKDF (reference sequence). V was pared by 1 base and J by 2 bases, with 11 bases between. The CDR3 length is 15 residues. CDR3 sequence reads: CATSRGAGLNYGYTF. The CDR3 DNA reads TGTGCCACCAGCAGAGGGGCGGGTTTGAACTATGGCTACACCTTC.

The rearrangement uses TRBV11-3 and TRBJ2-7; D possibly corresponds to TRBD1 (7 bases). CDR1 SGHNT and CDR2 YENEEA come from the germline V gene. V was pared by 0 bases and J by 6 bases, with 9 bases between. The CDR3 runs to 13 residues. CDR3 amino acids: CASSLDQGGEQYF. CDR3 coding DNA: TGTGCCAGCAGCTTAGATCAGGGGGGCGAGCAGTACTTC.

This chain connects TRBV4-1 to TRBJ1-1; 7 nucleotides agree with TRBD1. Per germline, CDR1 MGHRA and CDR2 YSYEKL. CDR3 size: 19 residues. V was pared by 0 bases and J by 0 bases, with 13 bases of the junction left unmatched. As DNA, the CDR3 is TGCGCCAGCAGCCAAGATAGGGACAGATACAGTGATGTGAACACTGAAGCTTTCTTT. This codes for CASSQDRDRYSDVNTEAFF.

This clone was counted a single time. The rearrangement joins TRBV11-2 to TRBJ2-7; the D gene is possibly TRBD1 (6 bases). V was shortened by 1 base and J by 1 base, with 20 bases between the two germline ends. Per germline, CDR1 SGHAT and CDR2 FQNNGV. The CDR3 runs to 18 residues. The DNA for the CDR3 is TGTGCCAGCAGCTTAGGGGGCTGGGCAGGGGTAAAATCCTACGAGCAGTACTTC. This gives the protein CASSLGGWAGVKSYEQYF.

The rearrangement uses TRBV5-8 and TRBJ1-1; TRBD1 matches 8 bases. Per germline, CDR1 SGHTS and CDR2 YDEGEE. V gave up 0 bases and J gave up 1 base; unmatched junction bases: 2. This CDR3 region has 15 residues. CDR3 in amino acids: CASSLGQGWNTEAFF. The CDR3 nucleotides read TGTGCCAGCAGCTTGGGACAGGGGTGGAACACTGAAGCTTTCTTT.